This T cell receptor (beta chain) appears in the sequencing data of a study of T cell changes during pregnancy in multiple sclerosis. This CDR3 region has 14 residues. V was pared by 6 bases and J by 2 bases, with 13 bases between. Per germline, CDR1 MNHNY and CDR2 SVGAGI (reference sequence). Using immunoSEQ multiplex PCR, the repertoire was profiled, and TCRdb retains in-frame clones only, with some absent. The table lists 73,000 or so clones, roughly nine tenths of them singletons. This sequence joins TRBV6-6 and TRBJ2-5, with D maybe TRBD1 (5 bases). Sample: peripheral blood, taken in the second trimester of pregnancy. This sequence was found in a female donor with multiple sclerosis, enrolled in a pregnancy study. In DNA form, the CDR3 reads TGTGCCAGCAGCTTTAGGGGCGAACAAGAGACCCAGTACTTC. Amino acids: CASSFRGEQETQYF.